What follows describes a single T cell receptor (beta chain). Its antigen is as yet unknown. These data originate in a study of radiation and T cells in renal cell carcinoma. Treatment here: 15 Gy SBRT to primary tumor, nephrectomy 4 weeks later. Nephrectomy followed 15 Gy stereotactic body radiation by 4 weeks. Trimming removed 6 bases at V and 3 bases at J, with 9 bases between. The CDR3 covers 12 residues. Germline V gene data show CDR1 as MNHNY and CDR2 as SVGAGI (reference sequence). Data came from immunoSEQ multiplex PCR; TCRdb stores just in-frame clones and leaves some out. The sample lists 10,000 to 15,000 clones, 25% to 35% seen once, with 15% in the top ten. Study findings and constraints: Sampling covered only about 1 g of each tumor. Top tumor clonotypes rose in blood 2 weeks post-radiation, then contracted. Pretreatment tumor biopsies were lacking, so baseline clonotypes are unknown.

V is TRBV6-6 and J is TRBJ2-7; perhaps TRBD2 as D (5 bases). The sample in question was tumor tissue, obtained from a patient whose treatment included radiotherapy and nephrectomy. The source is a man in his 60s with renal cell carcinoma. CDR3 nucleotide sequence: TGTGCCAGCAGATACACTAGCTACGAGCAGTACTTC. As protein: CASRYTSYEQYF.